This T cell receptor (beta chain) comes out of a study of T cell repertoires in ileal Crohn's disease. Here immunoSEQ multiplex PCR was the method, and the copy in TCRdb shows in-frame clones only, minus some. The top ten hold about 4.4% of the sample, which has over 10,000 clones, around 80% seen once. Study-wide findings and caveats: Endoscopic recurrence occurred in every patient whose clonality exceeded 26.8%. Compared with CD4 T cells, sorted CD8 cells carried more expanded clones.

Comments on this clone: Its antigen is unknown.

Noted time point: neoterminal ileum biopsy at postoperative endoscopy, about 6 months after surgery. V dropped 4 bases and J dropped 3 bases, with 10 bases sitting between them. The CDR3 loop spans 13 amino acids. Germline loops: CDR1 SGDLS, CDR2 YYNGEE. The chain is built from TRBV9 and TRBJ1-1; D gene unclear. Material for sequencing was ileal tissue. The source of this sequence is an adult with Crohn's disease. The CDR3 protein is CASSPRWDTEAFF. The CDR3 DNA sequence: TGTGCCAGCAGCCCCAGGTGGGACACTGAAGCTTTCTTT.